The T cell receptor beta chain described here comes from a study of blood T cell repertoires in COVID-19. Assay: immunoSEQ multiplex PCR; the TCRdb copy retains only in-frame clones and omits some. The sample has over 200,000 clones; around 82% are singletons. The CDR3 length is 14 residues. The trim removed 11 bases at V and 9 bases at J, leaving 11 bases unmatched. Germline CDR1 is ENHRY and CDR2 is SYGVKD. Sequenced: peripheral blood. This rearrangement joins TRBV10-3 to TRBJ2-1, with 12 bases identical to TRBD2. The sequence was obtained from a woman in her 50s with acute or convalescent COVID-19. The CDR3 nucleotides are TGTGCCGCCAAGGGGACTAGCGGGTCTAGTGAGCAGTTCTTC. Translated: CAAKGTSGSSEQFF.